These T cell receptor beta chains were read from a single sample in a study of neurological immune-mediated disorders. TCRdb used MiXCR to reprocess the 5' RACE reads, holding one entry per CDR3 protein. The sample contains 75,000 to 80,000 distinct CDR3 sequences, approximately 5% of which appear only once. What was sequenced was PBMCs. The origin of the receptors is a woman in her twenties or thirties with multiple sclerosis. Both conserved end residues are part of each CDR3.

V gene	CDR3 protein
TRBV20-1	CSAQTGFKKIQYF
TRBV20-1	CSARAGPGGYEQYF
TRBV20-1	CSAPGATSQYF
TRBV5-1	CASSADTSSYNEQFF
TRBV27	CASSSRTSGPIPEQYF
TRBV15	CATSRDLVQNEQFF
TRBV5-1	CASSLAPSVSYEQYF
TRBV20-1	CSAIDRVGSSYEQYF
TRBV2	CASGREGQVEQFF
TRBV5-1	CASSLQGARNEQFF
TRBV20-1	CSARRTEAFF
TRBV2	CASSDGAKYEQYF
TRBV5-1	CASSLGQSNSFSGNTIYF
TRBV28	CASSLPGTGSTEAFF
TRBV20-1	CSAHPPGLAGGPSRETQYF
TRBV25-1	CASSTGNAGGPGQEESVNEQFF
TRBV5-6	CASSRVETRLSGNTIYF
TRBV5-1	CASSLVWEEQFF
TRBV20-1	CSATETGDFYEQYF
TRBV2	CASSERDGSYNEQFF
TRBV20-1	CSARLSSRGGEQFF
TRBV20-1	CSASPGLAGVDNEQFF
TRBV5-1	CASSYSGTSASTDTQYF
TRBV5-5	CASSLGEETQYF
TRBV10-1	CASSEAGRRGTDTQYF
TRBV6-1	CASRMAGPNEQFF
TRBV20-1	CSARRAAGAGFNEQFF
TRBV5-1	CASSLEPGNNEKLFF